The rows below give T cell receptor beta chains drawn from one sample of a study of beta chain features in type 1 diabetes. Sequencing was performed with immunoSEQ multiplex PCR; in TCRdb, only in-frame clones are kept and a portion is missing. In the table there are about 320,000 clones, 12% to 15% of which are singletons. The source material was central memory CD4+ T cells from blood. All receptors come from a man aged 25 to 40 in good health. CDR3s include the opening cysteine and the closing phenylalanine or tryptophan. The D gene is left open where the match is weak. Some rows have no size entry. The others give once, few or many, or a class for an expanded clone.

V: TRBV15; D: -; size: many; J: TRBJ1-4; CDR3: CATARGSANEKLFF; DNA: TGTGCCACCGCGCGGGGATCAGCTAATGAAAAACTGTTTTTT
V: TRBV6-1; D: -; size: -; J: TRBJ2-3; CDR3: CASSPGTATDTQYF; DNA: TGTGCCAGCAGTCCCGGGACTGCCACAGATACGCAGTATTTT
V: TRBV11-1; D: -; size: -; J: TRBJ2-3; CDR3: CASSSGGPDTQYF; DNA: TGTGCCAGCAGCTCCGGGGGGCCAGATACGCAGTATTTT
V: TRBV7-2; D: -; size: few; J: TRBJ2-1; CDR3: CASSSNTRDEQFF; DNA: TGTGCCAGCAGTTCGAACACGAGGGATGAGCAGTTCTTC
V: TRBV5-4; D: -; size: once; J: TRBJ1-2; CDR3: CASSLTGGNYGYTF; DNA: TGTGCCAGCAGCCTGACGGGGGGGAACTATGGCTACACCTTC
V: TRBV19; D: TRBD1; size: few; J: TRBJ1-2; CDR3: CASSRDRTYGYTF; DNA: TGTGCCAGTAGCCGGGACAGGACTTATGGCTACACCTTC
V: TRBV4-1; D: TRBD2; size: few; J: TRBJ2-5; CDR3: CASSQDLSGGYQETQYF; DNA: TGCGCCAGCAGCCAAGATCTTTCGGGGGGGTACCAAGAGACCCAGTACTTC
V: TRBV7-2; D: -; size: -; J: TRBJ1-3; CDR3: CASSSGQGDYSGNTIYF; DNA: TGTGCCAGCAGCTCCGGTCAAGGGGACTATAGTGGAAACACCATATATTTT
V: TRBV5-5; D: TRBD1; size: -; J: TRBJ1-2; CDR3: CASSFYMRDSLYGYTF; DNA: TGTGCCAGCAGCTTTTATATGCGGGACAGTCTATATGGCTACACCTTC
V: TRBV11-2; D: -; size: few; J: TRBJ2-7; CDR3: CASSLQGSYEQYF; DNA: TGTGCCAGCAGCTTACAGGGTTCCTACGAGCAGTACTTC
V: TRBV5-1; D: -; size: -; J: TRBJ2-5; CDR3: CASSLGQVQETQYF; DNA: TGCGCCAGCAGCTTGGGGCAGGTCCAAGAGACCCAGTACTTC
V: TRBV4-3; D: TRBD1; size: -; J: TRBJ2-1; CDR3: CASSQGPGTGYEQFF; DNA: TGCGCCAGCAGCCAGGGTCCCGGGACAGGGTATGAGCAGTTCTTC
V: TRBV5-5; D: -; size: -; J: TRBJ2-5; CDR3: CASSRTQGTETQYF; DNA: TGTGCCAGCAGCCGGACACAGGGTACGGAGACCCAGTACTTC
V: TRBV11-2; D: -; size: -; J: TRBJ2-4; CDR3: CASSLVSARDIQYF; DNA: TGTGCCAGCAGCTTAGTCTCAGCGAGGGACATTCAGTACTTC
V: TRBV19; D: -; size: -; J: TRBJ1-1; CDR3: CASSTELRKNTEAFF; DNA: TGTGCCAGTAGCACAGAGCTTCGAAAGAACACTGAAGCTTTCTTT
V: TRBV5-4; D: -; size: -; J: TRBJ2-1; CDR3: CASSLGVGLVEFF; DNA: TGTGCCAGCAGCTTGGGAGTCGGCCTTGTAGAGTTCTTC